A selection of T cell receptor beta chains follows, all from one sample in a study of cytotoxic CD8 clonotypes in ibrutinib-treated CLL. TCRdb's table, derived via immunoSEQ multiplex PCR, lists solely in-frame clones and lacks some. The table records about 130,000 clones, around 80% of them present only once. This specimen was PBMCs, taken after 24 months of ibrutinib treatment. These receptors came from a human donor with chronic lymphocytic leukemia. CDR3s include the opening cysteine and the closing phenylalanine or tryptophan. Fields, in order: V gene, D gene, J gene, clone size, CDR3 DNA, CDR3 protein. The D gene is left open where the match is weak. Size is omitted from some rows. Given values are once, few, many or a class for expanded clones.

TRBV7-9,TRBD1,TRBJ2-3,NA,TGTGCCAGCAGTCCGGGACAGGGGCTAAACGCAGATACGCAGTATTTT,CASSPGQGLNADTQYF
TRBV5-1,NA,TRBJ2-2,NA,TGCGCCAGCAGCTTGGTTCAGACCACCGGGGAGCTGTTTTTT,CASSLVQTTGELFF
TRBV5-1,TRBD1,TRBJ1-2,NA,TGCGCCAGCACACCCCAACCGACAGGGATGTATGGCTACACCTTC,CASTPQPTGMYGYTF
TRBV10-3,NA,TRBJ1-2,NA,TGTGCCATCAGTGAGTCGGGTATTGATTCTCCCCTTGGCTACACCTTC,CAISESGIDSPLGYTF
TRBV30,TRBD1,TRBJ1-3,NA,TGTGCTTCGCGGACAGGGAGGGCAAACACCATATATTTT,CASRTGRANTIYF
TRBV7-7,NA,TRBJ1-3,NA,TGTGCCAGCAGCTTAGACAGCTCTGGAAACACCATATATTTT,CASSLDSSGNTIYF
TRBV6-1,TRBD1,TRBJ1-2,NA,TGTGCCAGCAGTGCAACAGGGGGAGGGGGCTACACCTTC,CASSATGGGGYTF
TRBV2,NA,TRBJ1-1,NA,TGTGCCAGCAGTGAGGTAGGGAACACTGAAGCTTTCTTT,CASSEVGNTEAFF
TRBV7-2,NA,TRBJ1-1,NA,TGTGCCAGCAGCTTAGGACAGGTAAACACTGAAGCTTTCTTT,CASSLGQVNTEAFF
TRBV5-4,NA,TRBJ1-3,NA,TGTGCCAGCAGCTCGGGGGGACTCCAAAGCTCTGGAAACACCATATATTTT,CASSSGGLQSSGNTIYF
TRBV9,NA,TRBJ1-6,once,TGTGCCAGCAGCCCCGCCCGGGGGGTTAATTCACCCCTCCACTTT,CASSPARGVNSPLHF
TRBV15,NA,TRBJ1-3,NA,TGTGCCACCAGCAGTCGGACACCTGGAAACACCATATATTTT,CATSSRTPGNTIYF
TRBV5-1,TRBD1,TRBJ2-7,NA,TGCGCCAGCAGCCTAGACAGGGCACCCTACGAGCAGTACTTC,CASSLDRAPYEQYF
TRBV6-4,NA,TRBJ1-6,NA,TGTGCCAGCAGTGACTCGAGAGGCATTAATTCACCCCTCCACTTT,CASSDSRGINSPLHF
TRBV6-1,NA,TRBJ1-1,NA,TGTGCCAGCAGCCACCGGGGCGGGGCTTTCTTT,CASSHRGGAFF
TRBV11-3,TRBD1,TRBJ2-5,NA,TGTGCCAGCAGCCGTTCGACAGGGGATGCGGAGACCCAGTACTTC,CASSRSTGDAETQYF
TRBV18,NA,TRBJ2-1,NA,TGTGCCAGCTCACCACCTGAGTGGGGGGTGAACAATGAGCAGTTCTTC,CASSPPEWGVNNEQFF
TRBV15,NA,TRBJ2-1,NA,TGTGCCACCAGCATTGGGGAACATGAGCAGTTCTTC,CATSIGEHEQFF
TRBV5-5,NA,TRBJ2-1,NA,TGTGCCAGCAGCGAAGGGGTGAGACCTTACAATGAGCAGTTCTTC,CASSEGVRPYNEQFF
TRBV7-2,NA,TRBJ1-1,NA,TGTGCCAGCAGCTGGGGTCTCACTGAAGCTTTCTTT,CASSWGLTEAFF
TRBV27,TRBD2,TRBJ2-1,NA,TGTGCCAGCAGTCCCATAGCGGGGGGGATCAATGAGCAGTTCTTC,CASSPIAGGINEQFF
TRBV7-8,TRBD1,TRBJ1-1,NA,TGTGCCAGCAGCTTAAGGTCGACGGGACAGCCAAACACTGAAGCTTTCTTT,CASSLRSTGQPNTEAFF
TRBV19,NA,TRBJ1-4,NA,TGTGCCAGCGCCCCGGGGGCAACTAATGAAAAACTGTTTTTT,CASAPGATNEKLFF
TRBV5-4,TRBD2,TRBJ2-1,NA,TGTGCCAGCAGCTTGGGCGGGGGATACAATGAGCAGTTCTTC,CASSLGGGYNEQFF
TRBV11-2,NA,TRBJ1-2,NA,TGTGCCAGCAGCTTAGCGTCGGCCGGGGGACGGGCAAACTTC,CASSLASAGGRANF
TRBV7-9,TRBD1,TRBJ1-1,NA,TGTGCCAGCAGCCAGGGGGGGCAGGTCACTGAAGCTTTCTTT,CASSQGGQVTEAFF
TRBV6-1,NA,TRBJ1-2,NA,TGTGCCAGCAGTGAGGCCAGGGCATGGGGCTACACCTTC,CASSEARAWGYTF
TRBV14,NA,TRBJ2-5,NA,TGTGCCAGCAGCCTGGGGGAACAGGGTCAAGAGACCCAGTACTTC,CASSLGEQGQETQYF
TRBV6-5,NA,TRBJ2-1,NA,TGTGCCAGCAGCTTACAGGCGGGGAATGAGCAGTTCTTC,CASSLQAGNEQFF
TRBV28,NA,TRBJ2-7,NA,TGTGCCAGCAGTTCCTCGGGGCCCTACGAGCAGTACTTC,CASSSSGPYEQYF
TRBV7-9,NA,TRBJ2-7,NA,TGTGCCAGCAGCTTGGCCAGGGATCCGCTTCCGGAGCAGTACTTC,CASSLARDPLPEQYF
TRBV2,TRBD1,TRBJ1-2,NA,TGTGCCAGCAGTACCACCCCGCAGGGGGCGTTCTATGGCTACACCTTC,CASSTTPQGAFYGYTF
TRBV7-2,TRBD1,TRBJ2-3,NA,TGTGCCAGCAGCTTAGGACAGGGGGCGGTTGGGGGCACAGATACGCAGTATTTT,CASSLGQGAVGGTDTQYF
TRBV7-2,NA,TRBJ1-1,NA,TGTGCCAGCAGCTCCCCGCCTAGGCACACTGAAGCTTTCTTT,CASSSPPRHTEAFF
TRBV5-1,TRBD1,TRBJ1-3,NA,TGCGCCAGCAGTCCTACAGGGGGCACTGGAAACACCATATATTTT,CASSPTGGTGNTIYF
TRBV10-3,NA,TRBJ2-7,once,TGTGCCACCCGGCGGGAAGCGGGTCTCTACGAGCAGTACTTC,CATRREAGLYEQYF
TRBV7-9,NA,TRBJ1-1,NA,TGTGCCAGCAGCCCAGACGGCGAGATGAACACTGAAGCTTTCTTT,CASSPDGEMNTEAFF
TRBV6-6,NA,TRBJ2-3,once,TGTGCCAGCAGTTATGGCAGGGTGGGTACAGATACGCAGTATTTT,CASSYGRVGTDTQYF